The TCR beta chain described here comes from a study of blood T cell repertoires in COVID-19. Looking at the study overall: The United States, Italy and Spain were the sources of the acute and convalescent COVID-19 samples. PBMCs, B-cell-depleted T cells, or T cells were the source of the cDNA or gDNA that made up the material.

The CDR3 contains 16 residues. The germline V gene has CDR1 SGHNT and CDR2 YYREEE (reference sequence). J gave up 1 base and V 5 bases, and 6 bases lay outside the gene matches. Per the study methods: Amplifying reference gene primers gave estimates of nucleated cell counts. TCRdb keeps only in-frame clones here, not all; method: immunoSEQ multiplex PCR. V, J and clone size are those of that table, while D and trimming were read from the DNA. The sample holds around 310,000 clones, about nine tenths seen once. V is TRBV5-4 and J is TRBJ2-1; 10 bases are a match to TRBD2. Sequenced input: peripheral blood. This clonotype was obtained from a woman aged 60-75 years with acute or convalescent COVID-19. The DNA of the CDR3 is TGTGCCAGCAGGACCGGGACTAGCGCTTCCTACAATGAGCAGTTCTTC. This gives the protein CASRTGTSASYNEQFF.